These 28 T cell receptor beta chains were sequenced from one sample in a study of multiple sclerosis patients with progressive multifocal leukoencephalopathy. The repertoire was sequenced with immunoSEQ multiplex PCR; TCRdb's copy has only in-frame clones and lacks some. Of under 30,000 clones in the sample, 85% to 95% are singletons; the top ten hold approximately 2%. Noted time point: 12 to 13 months of natalizumab therapy. Specimen: PBMCs, collected from a patient treated with natalizumab. The receptors derive from a man younger than 40 with multiple sclerosis.

The chain couples TRBV13 to TRBJ1-2, with a weak D call TRBD1 (5 bases). V was trimmed by 8 bases and J by 8 bases, leaving 18 bases between them. Germline V gene data show CDR1 as PRHDT and CDR2 as FYEKMQ (reference sequence). The CDR3 extends over 13 amino acids. CDR3 coding DNA: TGTGCCAGCCAGGCACAGGTGGCAAAGGGCTACACCTTC. This translates into CASQAQVAKGYTF.

The rearrangement links TRBV19 to TRBJ1-2; no clear D. V lost 0 bases and J 4 bases, leaving 3 bases between the germline ends. The germline V gene encodes CDR1 LNHDA and CDR2 SQIVND (reference sequence). This CDR3 comprises 12 residues. CDR3 residues: CASSIDGYGYTF. The CDR3 region has the DNA TGTGCCAGTAGTATAGATGGCTATGGCTACACCTTC. Variable domain in full (rest from reference TRBV19 and TRBJ1-2): DGGITQSPKYLFRKEGQNVTLSCEQNLNHDAMYWYRQDPGQGLRLIYYSQIVNDFQKGDIAEGYSVSREKKESFPLTVTSAQKNPTAFYLCASSIDGYGYTFGSGTRLTVV.

The chain has TRBV12-5 and TRBJ2-5; D remains ambiguous. The better agreement between TRBJ2-7 and the DNA end casts doubt on the J call. CDR3 length: 14 amino acids. From germline, CDR1 is LGHNT and CDR2 FRNRAP. CDR3 nucleotides: TGTGCTAGTGGTTTATTCCGCGGACCCTACGAGCAGTACTTC. Residues: CASGLFRGPYEQYF.

The chain recombines TRBV4-3 with TRBJ2-3, with no clear D. The V and J ends lost 5 bases and 9 bases respectively, with 24 bases between them. The CDR3 spans 16 residues. Per the germline V gene, CDR1 is LGHNA and CDR2 is YSLEER. CDR3 loop: CASSAPPHAVGRTQYF. In DNA, the CDR3 is TGCGCCAGCAGCGCCCCCCCCCACGCGGTCGGAAGGACGCAGTATTTT.

The CDR3 protein is CAISDEGYEQYV. CDR3 sequence (DNA): TGTGCCATCAGTGATGAAGGCTACGAGCAGTACGTC. This sequence joins TRBV10-3 and TRBJ2-7; D is unresolved. Trimming took off 3 bases at V and 3 bases at J, with 6 bases between the two ends. CDR1 and CDR2 from the germline V gene are ENHRY and SYGVKD. This CDR3 has 12 amino acids.

This chain links TRBV30 with TRBJ2-5, with a tentative D call TRBD1 (5 bases). Germline loops: CDR1 GTSNPN, CDR2 SVGIG (reference sequence). This CDR3 is built from 14 residues. The V end lost 0 bases, the J end lost 2 bases, and 10 bases lay between the germline ends. The CDR3 nucleotides read TGTGCCTGGAGTGTAAAGGGGATACAAGAGACCCAGTACTTC. Encoded protein: CAWSVKGIQETQYF.

This clone was seen only once. The rearrangement links TRBV5-6 to TRBJ2-7; 7 bases fit TRBD2. The CDR3 is 16 amino acids. V lost 0 bases and J lost 1; bases outside the gene matches: 7. Germline V CDR1 and CDR2: SGHDT, YYEEEE. The CDR3 nucleotides are TGTGCCAGCAGCTTGGTTCCTAGCGGCTCATCCTACGAGCAGTACGTC. This encodes CASSLVPSGSSYEQYV.

The chain joins TRBV5-5 to TRBJ2-7, with 10 bases that match TRBD2. The CDR3 runs to 15 residues. CDR1 and CDR2 from the germline V gene are SGHKS and YYEKEE (reference sequence). Trimming at V came to 4 bases and at J to 3 bases, leaving 7 bases not matched to a gene. Written as DNA, the CDR3 is TGTGCCAGCAGCCCAGGACTAGCGGAATACTACGAGCAGTACGTC. This gives the protein CASSPGLAEYYEQYV.

The V gene is TRBV5-4, the J gene TRBJ1-1; TRBD1 aligns across 7 bases. CDR3 length: 13 amino acids. Germline V lookup: CDR1 SGHNT, CDR2 YYREEE (reference sequence). V dropped 0 bases and J dropped 6; count of bases not matched to a gene: 2. The CDR3 is CASSLGTGAEAFF. The CDR3 coding sequence is TGTGCCAGCAGCTTGGGAACAGGGGCTGAAGCTTTCTTT.

This chain uses TRBV5-6 with TRBJ2-1; 12 nucleotides match TRBD2. The ends lost 1 base at V and 4 bases at J; junction bases unmatched: 9. The CDR3 consists of 18 residues. The germline V gene has CDR1 SGHDT and CDR2 YYEEEE. CDR3 region: CASSLFGASGRGYNEQFF. CDR3 nucleotide sequence: TGTGCCAGCAGCTTGTTTGGGGCTAGCGGGAGGGGTTACAATGAGCAGTTCTTC.

V usage is TRBV15 and J usage is TRBJ1-5; D not resolved. V lost 5 bases and J 3 bases, leaving 17 bases between the germline ends. The CDR3 is made up of 16 amino acids. Germline V gives CDR1 LNHNV, CDR2 YYDKDF (reference sequence). CDR3 DNA: TGTGCCACCAGCCCCGGGCGGCCGGGCCTCAATCAGCCCCAGCATTTT. This translates into CATSPGRPGLNQPQHF.

This chain links TRBV18 with TRBJ2-7; the match to TRBD1 covers 8 bases. The ends lost 2 bases at V and 11 bases at J; junction bases unmatched: 11. Per germline, CDR1 KGHSH and CDR2 LQKENI. This CDR3 region has 14 residues. CDR3 nucleotides: TGTGCCAGCTCACCAACACCGGGACAGGCTCGGGAGTACGTC. It is translated as CASSPTPGQAREYV.

V and J are TRBV7-9 and TRBJ2-7; no reliable D call. The germline V gene has CDR1 SEHNR and CDR2 FQNEAQ (reference sequence). This CDR3 is 14 amino acids long. Trimming shortened V by 2 bases and J by 1 base, and 9 bases separated the two germline ends. CDR3 residues: CASSLRAGSYEQYV. In nucleotides, the CDR3 is TGTGCCAGCAGCTTAAGGGCCGGATCCTACGAGCAGTACGTC.

V and J are TRBV7-9 and TRBJ1-1; TRBD1 agrees at 11 bases. The CDR3 length is 12 residues. Looked up from germline, CDR1 is SEHNR and CDR2 is FQNEAQ (reference sequence). J lost 10 bases, V lost 4 bases, and 2 bases had no gene match. Here the CDR3 reads CASSSDRGRAFF. The CDR3 nucleotides are TGTGCCAGCAGCTCGGACAGGGGGCGAGCTTTCTTT.

This clone was observed a few times. This chain connects TRBV27 to TRBJ2-2; a weak D match, TRBD2 (6 bases). Germline CDR1 MNHEY, CDR2 SMNVEV (reference sequence). CDR3 length: 16 amino acids. Between the trimmed V and J ends, which lost 3 bases and 1 base, there was a span of 12 bases. The CDR3 reads CASSLYSGLNTGELFF. DNA of the CDR3: TGTGCCAGCAGTTTGTACAGCGGGTTGAACACCGGGGAGCTGTTTTTT.

The gene calls are TRBV4-3 and TRBJ2-1; 14 positions agree with TRBD2. Germline V gene data show CDR1 as LGHNA and CDR2 as YSLEER. CDR3 length: 16 amino acids. V dropped 2 bases and J dropped 8; count of bases not matched to a gene: 5. CDR3 nucleotides: TGCGCCAGCAGCCAACCGACTAGCGGGAGGGCCTATGAGCAGTTCTTC. Translation: CASSQPTSGRAYEQFF.

The chain recombines TRBV25-1 with TRBJ2-1; possible D gene TRBD2, 6 bases. The germline gives CDR1 MGHDK, CDR2 SYGVNS. This CDR3 spans 15 amino acids. V lost 4 bases to trimming and J lost 8 bases, with 18 bases between them. The CDR3 DNA reads as TGTGCCAGCAGTGTGTTGGGCGGGGCATCAGATGAGCAGTTCTTC. Amino acid sequence: CASSVLGGASDEQFF.

The rearrangement links TRBV7-9 to TRBJ1-1, with D possibly being TRBD1 (5 bases). The CDR3 runs 17 residues. Germline V gives CDR1 SEHNR, CDR2 FQNEAQ (reference sequence). The germline V and J ends were trimmed by 1 base and 0 bases, with 15 bases remaining between them. CDR3 DNA sequence: TGTGCCAGCAGCTTAGTGGGAGGGACGGGCCTGAACACTGAAGCTTTCTTT. Translation: CASSLVGGTGLNTEAFF.

Points on this clone: Other DNA variants within this sample encode the same CDR3. V usage is TRBV7-2 and J usage is TRBJ2-7; D not certain. CDR1 is SGHTA and CDR2 is FQGNSA in the germline V gene. The CDR3 runs 11 residues. Trimming stripped 5 bases from V and 0 bases from J, with 2 bases between. CDR3 amino acids: CASSPSYEQYF. For the CDR3, the DNA is TGTGCCAGCAGCCCCTCCTACGAGCAGTACTTC.

For the CDR3, the DNA is TGTGCCAGCAGCTTGGGAGGGGGCGGACAGCCCCAGCATTTT. The encoded protein is CASSLGGGGQPQHF. The chain has TRBV5-6 and TRBJ1-5, with 7 bases lining up with TRBD1. Per germline, CDR1 SGHDT and CDR2 YYEEEE. This CDR3 region has 14 residues. Trimming took 0 bases from V and 7 from J; bases not matched to a gene: 4.

V and J are TRBV6-4 and TRBJ2-1; D is uncertain. The CDR3 loop spans 15 amino acids. The germline gives CDR1 MRHNA, CDR2 SNTAGT. V was trimmed by 6 bases and J by 0 bases, leaving 12 bases between them. As DNA, the CDR3 is TGTGCCAGCAGCCGACGTTTAAGCTCCTACAATGAGCAGTTCTTC. As protein: CASSRRLSSYNEQFF.

V usage is TRBV30 and J usage is TRBJ1-2; D is possibly TRBD1 (6 bases). There are 14 residues in the CDR3. The V end lost 0 bases, the J end lost 8 bases, and 16 bases lay between the germline ends. CDR1 GTSNPN and CDR2 SVGIG come from the germline V gene (reference sequence). Written as DNA, the CDR3 is TGTGCCTGGAGTGTAGGAATCAGGGGTGACGGCTACACCTTC. Translating it yields CAWSVGIRGDGYTF.

The chain has TRBV11-2 and TRBJ2-5; TRBD1 is a possible D gene (6 bases). V lost 5 bases and J lost 5, with 15 bases in between. The CDR3 runs to 14 residues. The germline gives CDR1 SGHAT, CDR2 FQNNGV. The CDR3 here is CASSPYGGVETQYF. Written as DNA, the CDR3 is TGTGCCAGCAGCCCGTATGGGGGCGTGGAGACCCAGTACTTC.

The chain carries TRBV5-1 and TRBJ2-7; D may be TRBD1 or TRBD2 (5 bases each). The V gene lost 4 bases and the J gene lost 7 bases, with 18 bases spanning the gap. The germline V gene has CDR1 SGHRS and CDR2 YFSETQ. This CDR3 is built from 14 residues. DNA for the CDR3: TGCGCCAGCAGCCCTTCCGGGACCCCCGCAGAGCAGTACTTC. It specifies CASSPSGTPAEQYF.

This clone was seen only once. The chain recombines TRBV7-2 with TRBJ2-3; unclear D gene. Trimming cost V 2 bases and J 0 bases, with 12 bases left between them. From germline, CDR1 is SGHTA and CDR2 FQGNSA. The CDR3 spans 16 residues. The CDR3 loop is CASSLYFSASTDTQYF. The CDR3 DNA reads as TGTGCCAGCAGCTTATATTTCTCGGCCAGCACAGATACGCAGTATTTT.

The genes are TRBV7-7 and TRBJ2-2; 9 nucleotides align to TRBD2. Germline V gene lookup returns CDR1 SSHAT and CDR2 FNYEAQ (reference sequence). The CDR3 has 17 amino acids. Losses at the gene ends were 5 bases for V and 7 bases for J; bases not matched to a gene: 14. The CDR3 loop reads CASSPTVLAGFVGELFF. The CDR3 nucleotides read TGTGCCAGCAGCCCCACGGTGCTAGCGGGATTCGTCGGGGAGCTGTTTTTT.

V gene TRBV10-3 combines with J gene TRBJ1-2; 7 bases agree with TRBD1. Germline CDR1 is ENHRY and CDR2 is SYGVKD. CDR3 length: 12 amino acids. Trimming at V came to 4 bases and at J to 4 bases, leaving 0 bases not matched to a gene. The CDR3 coding sequence is TGTGCCATCAGTGCAGGGGGCTATGGCTACACCTTC. Encoded protein: CAISAGGYGYTF.

V gene TRBV27 combines with J gene TRBJ1-1, with D unclear. The V end lost 6 bases, the J end lost 1 base, and 6 bases lay between the germline ends. Germline CDR1 is MNHEY and CDR2 is SMNVEV (reference sequence). The CDR3 covers 12 residues. The CDR3 protein is CASSRWNTEAFF. CDR3 bases: TGTGCCAGCAGCAGGTGGAACACTGAAGCTTTCTTT.